This record looks at one T cell receptor (beta chain) sequence and its context. Antigen: not known. The data were obtained in a study of early T cells in non-severe SARS-CoV-2 infection. Whole-study context: The sequenced material was bulk RNA from unsorted whole blood, and its chains were unpaired. Study-wide results and limits: Sequences matched to VDJdb favored anti-spike CD8 responses, while private and CD4 specificities were missed.

TCRdb ran MiXCR on the 5' RACE reads and lists one entry per CDR3 protein. The sample contains about 33,000 distinct CDR3 sequences, about 5% of which appear only once. This CDR3 contains 13 residues. CDR1 and CDR2 (germline): SEHNR, FQNEAQ (reference sequence). Trimming stripped 8 bases from V and 4 bases from J, with 12 bases between. This TCR derives from an adult who was a healthcare worker with PCR-confirmed SARS-CoV-2 infection or an uninfected control (not recorded which). The sample taken for sequencing was whole blood. The V call is TRBV7-9, the J call TRBJ1-5; the D gene is possibly TRBD1 (5 bases). In DNA, the CDR3 is TGTGCCAGCTCCGGGACGGCGAATCAGCCCCAGCATTTT. It encodes CASSGTANQPQHF.